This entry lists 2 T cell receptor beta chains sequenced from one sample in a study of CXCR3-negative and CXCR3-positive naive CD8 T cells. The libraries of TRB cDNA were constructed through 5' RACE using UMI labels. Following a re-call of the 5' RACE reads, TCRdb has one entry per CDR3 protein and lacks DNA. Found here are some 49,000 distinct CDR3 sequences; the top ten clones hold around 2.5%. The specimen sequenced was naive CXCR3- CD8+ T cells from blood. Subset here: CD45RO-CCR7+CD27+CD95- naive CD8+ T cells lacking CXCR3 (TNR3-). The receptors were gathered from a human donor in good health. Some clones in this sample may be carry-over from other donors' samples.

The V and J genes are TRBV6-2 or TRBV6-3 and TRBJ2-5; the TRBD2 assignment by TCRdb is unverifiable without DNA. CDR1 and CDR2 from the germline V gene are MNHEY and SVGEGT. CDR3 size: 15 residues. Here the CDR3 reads CASSYTSGGQETQYF.

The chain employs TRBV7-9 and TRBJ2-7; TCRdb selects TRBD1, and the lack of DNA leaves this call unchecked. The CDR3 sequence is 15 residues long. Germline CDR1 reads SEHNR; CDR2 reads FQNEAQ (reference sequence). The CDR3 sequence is CASSFFSSGGDTPYF.